This TCR beta chain was sequenced for a study of cytomegalovirus exposure and HLA in healthy donors. Amplification used 60 Vbeta primers and 13 Jbeta primers. Method: immunoSEQ multiplex PCR; TCRdb's copy keeps in-frame clones and lacks some. The top ten clones hold more than 9.5% of a sample with over 70,000 clones, 70% to 85% of them seen once. Germline V CDR1 and CDR2: ENHRY, SYGVKD. This CDR3 has 13 amino acids. The V segment lost 4 bases and the J segment 3 bases; nucleotides outside the gene matches: 2. The clonotype originates from a human donor in good health. The chain has TRBV10-3 and TRBJ2-5; 7 nucleotides agree with TRBD2. Sequenced material: PBMCs. DNA for the CDR3: TGTGCCATCAGTGTGGGGGGGGAAGAGACCCAGTACTTC. Translation: CAISVGGEETQYF.